The following is a TCR beta chain sequence with its context. With 7 bases removed from V and 2 bases from J, the gap between germline ends came to 12 bases. The CDR3 covers 12 residues. Germline V gene data show CDR1 as SQVTM and CDR2 as ANQGSEA. This sample was included in a study of technical replicates of blood from several donors. Libraries were prepared by immunoSEQ multiplex PCR; TCRdb keeps only in-frame clonotypes and omits some of them. In the table there are about 66,000 clones, around nine tenths of which are singletons. This rearrangement joins TRBV29-1 to TRBJ2-7; D not resolved. The sequenced material came from PBMCs. The receptor's source is a human donor in good health. Some clones in this sample may be carry-over from other donors' samples. CDR3 coding DNA: TGCAGCGGGATCACAGCCACCTACGAGCAGTACTTC. Its protein is CSGITATYEQYF.